These 21 T cell receptor beta chains originate from one sample sequenced in a study of graft-versus-host responses after intestinal transplantation. Assay: immunoSEQ multiplex PCR; the TCRdb copy retains only in-frame clones and omits some. The repertoire holds under 85,000 clones, with around 96% as singletons. The antigens these receptors bind are not known. The sample in question was unstimulated CD8+ T cells sorted from spleen or lymph node cells, obtained before intestinal transplant. Receptors were obtained from a human donor who received an intestinal transplant.

CDR3 amino acids: CASSYSTEWENEQFF. The CDR3 DNA sequence: TGTGCCAGCAGTTATTCGACGGAGTGGGAGAATGAGCAGTTCTTC. V is TRBV6-5 and J is TRBJ2-1; a possible D gene is TRBD2 (5 bases). The germline V gene has CDR1 MNHEY and CDR2 SVGAGI. The CDR3 extends over 15 amino acids. Trimming took 3 bases from V and 7 from J, leaving 16 bases between them.

The V call is TRBV5-1, the J call TRBJ2-3, with D possibly being TRBD2 (6 bases). Trimming cost V 2 bases and J 2 bases, with 12 bases left between them. The germline CDR1 and CDR2 sequences are SGHRS and YFSETQ. The CDR3 consists of 15 residues. The CDR3 loop reads CASSFGGINTDTQYF. As DNA, the CDR3 is TGCGCCAGCAGCTTTGGGGGGATTAACACAGATACGCAGTATTTT.

This chain links TRBV6-5 with TRBJ2-3, with D maybe TRBD1 (6 bases). V shed 4 bases and J shed 7 bases, with 18 bases lying between them. Germline CDR1 reads MNHEY; CDR2 reads SVGAGI. This CDR3 contains 15 residues. In DNA, the CDR3 is TGTGCCAGCAGTTCCTCACTACAGGGTCCCCATACGCAGTATTTT. Its protein product is CASSSSLQGPHTQYF.

V and J are TRBV28 and TRBJ2-7; no clear D gene. Deletions cut 6 bases from V and 7 bases from J, with 16 bases between. Per germline, CDR1 MDHEN and CDR2 SYDVKM. The CDR3 covers 13 residues. CDR3 in amino acids: CASSADPLREQYF. The CDR3 DNA reads as TGTGCCAGCAGCGCTGACCCCCTTCGGGAGCAGTACTTC.

V is TRBV19 and J is TRBJ2-7; D could derive from TRBD1 or TRBD2 (6 bases each). Germline V CDR1 and CDR2: LNHDA, SQIVND (reference sequence). The CDR3 loop spans 14 amino acids. V was shortened by 5 bases and J by 2 bases, with 13 bases between the two germline ends. The CDR3 here is CASSANREAYEQYF. Written as DNA, the CDR3 is TGTGCCAGTAGTGCTAACAGGGAGGCCTACGAGCAGTACTTC.

This chain uses TRBV5-1 with TRBJ2-7, with D unresolved. This CDR3 is 17 amino acids long. Between the trimmed V and J ends, which lost 1 base and 1 base, there was a span of 18 bases. Germline loops: CDR1 SGHRS, CDR2 YFSETQ. The CDR3 sequence: CASSLFSVSSTSYEQYF. CDR3 in DNA: TGCGCCAGCAGCTTGTTCTCGGTCAGCTCAACATCCTACGAGCAGTACTTC.

This chain's CDR3 is CASSFSLDNLAKNIQYF. The CDR3 DNA follows: TGTGCCAGCAGCTTTAGTCTAGACAATCTAGCCAAAAACATTCAGTACTTC. V gene TRBV5-6 combines with J gene TRBJ2-4; D gene unclear. Germline-derived CDR1 and CDR2 are SGHDT and YYEEEE. CDR3 length: 17 amino acids. Trimming shortened V by 2 bases and J by 0 bases, and 15 bases separated the two germline ends. Full variable domain (missing parts from reference TRBV5-6 and TRBJ2-4): DAGVTQSPTHLIKTRGQQVTLRCSPKSGHDTVSWYQQALGQGPQFIFQYYEEEERQRGNFPDRFSGHQFPNYSSELNVNALLLGDSALYLCASSFSLDNLAKNIQYFGAGTRLSVL.

CDR3 DNA: TGTGCCAGCAGTTTACTGCCTAGCGAGGGGTACCAAGAGACCCAGTACTTC. It translates to CASSLLPSEGYQETQYF. The chain recombines TRBV28 with TRBJ2-5; possible D gene TRBD2, 6 bases. CDR1 is MDHEN and CDR2 is SYDVKM in the germline V gene. CDR3 length equals 17 residues. V lost 2 bases to trimming and J lost 0 bases, with 16 bases between them.

The V gene is TRBV20-1, the J gene TRBJ1-3; no clear D. Looked up from germline, CDR1 is DFQATT and CDR2 is SNEGSKA (reference sequence). Trimming stripped 3 bases from V and 7 bases from J, with 7 bases between. The CDR3 extends over 11 amino acids. In DNA form, the CDR3 reads TGCAGTGCTAGTAGGACGAACACCATATATTTT. It specifies CSASRTNTIYF.

The chain employs TRBV15 and TRBJ2-2, with a tentative D call TRBD2 (6 bases). The length of the CDR3 is 13 residues. CDR1 and CDR2 from the germline V gene are LNHNV and YYDKDF (reference sequence). V shed 5 bases and J shed 8 bases, with 12 bases lying between them. The CDR3: CATSGAGGGELFF. CDR3 sequence (DNA): TGTGCCACCAGCGGGGCCGGGGGAGGGGAGCTGTTTTTT. Full variable domain (rest looked up from reference TRBV15 and TRBJ2-2): DAMVIQNPRYQVTQFGKPVTLSCSQTLNHNVMYWYQQKSSQAPKLLFHYYDKDFNNEADTPDNFQSRRPNTSFCFLDIRSPGLGDTAMYLCATSGAGGGELFFGEGSRLTVL.

This chain connects TRBV30 to TRBJ2-1, with 11 bases identical to TRBD1. Trimming cost V 0 bases and J 4 bases; bases outside gene matches: 2. Germline lookup yields CDR1 GTSNPN and CDR2 SVGIG (reference sequence). The CDR3 is 15 amino acids. For the CDR3, the DNA is TGTGCCTGGAGTGTAGGGACAGGGGGATACAATGAGCAGTTCTTC. Amino acid sequence: CAWSVGTGGYNEQFF.

This chain uses TRBV7-6 with TRBJ2-1, with D unresolved. CDR3 length: 17 amino acids. CDR1 and CDR2 (germline): SGHVS, FNYEAQ. Trimming left V 0 bases short and J 2 bases short, with 14 bases between. The CDR3, as DNA: TGTGCCAGCAGCTTAGCGCGAACGGGCGTCCCCTACAATGAGCAGTTCTTC. This sequence encodes CASSLARTGVPYNEQFF.

This chain uses TRBV6-1 with TRBJ1-5; the D is unclear. Trimming stripped 6 bases from V and 3 bases from J, with 15 bases between. The CDR3 extends over 15 amino acids. Germline loops: CDR1 MNHNS, CDR2 SASEGT. CDR3 region: CASRWGWQLNQPQHF. In nucleotides, the CDR3 is TGTGCCAGCAGGTGGGGTTGGCAGCTCAATCAGCCCCAGCATTTT.

This clone qualifies as medium-sized. The genes are TRBV5-6 and TRBJ2-1, with 7 bases matching TRBD2. This CDR3 has 15 amino acids. Germline V lookup: CDR1 SGHDT, CDR2 YYEEEE. V was clipped by 5 bases and J by 0 bases; unmatched bases: 5. CDR3 amino acids: CASRWAGVSYNEQFF. DNA for the CDR3: TGTGCCAGCAGGTGGGCGGGGGTCTCCTACAATGAGCAGTTCTTC.

The chain is built from TRBV6-1 and TRBJ2-1; 11 nucleotides match TRBD2. This CDR3 has 17 residues. Germline-derived CDR1 and CDR2 are MNHNS and SASEGT. The trim removed 2 bases at V and 1 base at J, leaving 4 bases unmatched. The CDR3 spells CASSELGTSGSYNEQFF. In nucleotides, the CDR3 is TGTGCCAGCAGTGAATTGGGGACTAGCGGATCCTACAATGAGCAGTTCTTC.

The chain recombines TRBV5-1 with TRBJ1-1, with no clear D. V dropped 4 bases and J dropped 1 base, with 11 bases sitting between them. The germline V gene encodes CDR1 SGHRS and CDR2 YFSETQ. The CDR3 loop spans 14 amino acids. DNA of the CDR3: TGCGCCAGCAGCCTCGGTATCGGGAACACTGAAGCTTTCTTT. Translating gives CASSLGIGNTEAFF.

This chain links TRBV30 with TRBJ2-1, with unresolved D. V dropped 3 bases and J dropped 1 base, with 13 bases sitting between them. Germline V gene lookup returns CDR1 GTSNPN and CDR2 SVGIG (reference sequence). The CDR3 covers 15 residues. The CDR3 loop is CAWSPLSLSYNEQFF. CDR3 DNA sequence: TGTGCCTGGAGCCCTCTTAGCTTGTCCTACAATGAGCAGTTCTTC.

The chain links TRBV6-5 to TRBJ2-5; 8 bases are shared with TRBD2. Looked up from germline, CDR1 is MNHEY and CDR2 is SVGAGI. The CDR3 has 14 amino acids. Germline trimming cut 0 bases from V and 5 bases from J; bases unmatched to any gene: 2. The CDR3 loop is CASSYSGGRETQYF. DNA for the CDR3: TGTGCCAGCAGTTACTCGGGCGGGAGGGAGACCCAGTACTTC.

The chain couples TRBV4-2 to TRBJ1-1; D unresolved. The length of the CDR3 is 13 residues. Trimming stripped 0 bases from V and 3 bases from J, with 5 bases between. Looked up from germline, CDR1 is LGHNA and CDR2 is YNFKEQ. CDR3 amino acids: CASSQDRDTEAFF. DNA for the CDR3: TGTGCCAGCAGCCAAGATCGGGACACTGAAGCTTTCTTT.

This chain uses TRBV10-2 with TRBJ2-1; D is unclear. V was cut by 11 bases and J by 0 bases, with 11 bases left in between. Germline V gene sequence: CDR1 WSHSY, CDR2 SAAADI. This CDR3 has 13 amino acids. The CDR3 DNA sequence: TGCGCCGCCACCCCCGGCTCCTACAATGAGCAGTTCTTC. Translated: CAATPGSYNEQFF.

This clone occurred a few times. This rearrangement joins TRBV10-3 to TRBJ1-4; weak D call: TRBD1 (6 bases). CDR3 length: 14 residues. V was clipped by 3 bases and J by 10 bases, with 15 bases between them. Germline CDR1 and CDR2: ENHRY and SYGVKD. The CDR3 DNA is TGTGCCATCAGTGAAGGAGGGGGATTGGGAAAACTGTTTTTT. This codes for CAISEGGGLGKLFF.